A single sample is the source of the 15 T cell receptor beta chains below, sequenced in a study of response to subunit inactivated influenza vaccine. MiXCR was run by TCRdb on the RT-PCR reads, yielding one entry per CDR3 protein. The table shows 530,000 or so distinct CDR3 sequences, with roughly 25% occurring only once. The specimen was CD4+ T cells sorted from PBMCs, collected 5 days after vaccination. Receptors originate from a man between 50 and 59 years old who received an inactivated influenza vaccine.

This clonotype has more than one count but fewer than ten. The J gene is TRBJ2-5, the V gene TRBV2, with 9 bases fitting TRBD2. The germline V gene has CDR1 SNHLY and CDR2 FYNNEI. This CDR3 has 15 amino acids. The junction had 7 bases not matched to a gene; V was cut back by 4 bases and J by 4 bases. DNA of the CDR3: TGTGCCAGCAGTGTATGGCGGGGGGGCAGAGAGACCCAGTACTTC. Protein: CASSVWRGGRETQYF.

This rearrangement joins TRBV4-2 to TRBJ2-2, with D uncertain. Trimming removed 1 base from V and 7 bases from J, with 7 bases in between. Looked up from germline, CDR1 is LGHNA and CDR2 is YNFKEQ. This CDR3 spans 13 amino acids. The CDR3 protein is CASSQVSGGELFF. DNA of the CDR3: TGTGCCAGCAGCCAAGTTTCTGGCGGGGAGCTGTTTTTT.

Only a few counts were recorded for this clonotype. The gene calls are TRBV5-1 and TRBJ2-3, with a possible D match to TRBD1 (6 bases). The CDR3 sequence is 13 residues long. Germline V CDR1 and CDR2: SGHRS, YFSETQ. V lost 9 bases to trimming and J lost 0 bases, with 11 bases between them. CDR3 region: CATRTASTDTQYF. CDR3 coding DNA: TGCGCCACCAGGACAGCAAGCACAGATACGCAGTATTTT.

Notes on this clonotype: The junction shows a germline mismatch at one end, possibly a read error. This chain uses TRBV12-3 or TRBV12-4 with TRBJ2-7; D perhaps matches TRBD1 (6 bases). The CDR3 sequence is 18 residues long. CDR3 protein: CASCFAGSSRGRKYEQYF. The CDR3 DNA is TGTGCCAGCTGTTTCGCCGGTAGCTCCAGGGGCCGAAAATACGAGCAGTACTTC.

The chain has TRBV20-1 and TRBJ1-2; D is unclear. The CDR3 consists of 14 residues. Germline V gives CDR1 DFQATT, CDR2 SNEGSKA (reference sequence). V was trimmed by 4 bases and J by 4 bases, leaving 16 bases between them. This chain's CDR3 is CSANRQDLLYGYTF. The CDR3 DNA sequence: TGCAGTGCTAATAGGCAGGATCTCCTCTATGGCTACACCTTC.

J is TRBJ1-2 and V is TRBV5-1; unclear D gene. The CDR3 has 16 residues. V lost 4 bases and J 7 bases, leaving 23 bases between the germline ends. Germline CDR1 SGHRS, CDR2 YFSETQ. As DNA, the CDR3 is TGCGCCAGCAGCACAACCCTTGCCGGGCTTTCGGGTGGCTACACCTTC. Its protein product is CASSTTLAGLSGGYTF.

The chain has TRBV7-7 and TRBJ2-1; 13 bases align to TRBD2. The V and J ends lost 0 bases and 9 bases, in that order; junction bases with no gene match: 5. Germline V CDR1 and CDR2: SSHAT, FNYEAQ (reference sequence). The CDR3 consists of 16 residues. The CDR3 loop is CASSLATSGRGSEQFF. In DNA, the CDR3 is TGTGCCAGCAGCTTAGCTACTAGCGGGAGGGGTAGTGAGCAGTTCTTC.

The V and J genes are TRBV5-1 and TRBJ1-6, with TRBD1 matching over 7 bases. CDR1 and CDR2 from the germline V gene are SGHRS and YFSETQ. V shed 0 bases and J 6 bases; nucleotides not matched to a gene: 9. The CDR3 runs to 17 residues. The CDR3 region is CASSLGDSSITNSPLHF. Written as DNA, the CDR3 is TGCGCCAGCAGCTTGGGGGACAGCTCCATCACTAATTCACCCCTCCACTTT.

The chain employs TRBV3-1 and TRBJ2-3; D may be TRBD1 or TRBD2 (6 bases each). CDR3 length equals 15 residues. Trimming took off 4 bases at V and 4 bases at J, with 15 bases between the two ends. CDR1 LGHDT and CDR2 YNNKEL come from the germline V gene (reference sequence). CDR3 nucleotides: TGTGCCAGCAGCCCCAGGGGCGGGGCCGCAGATACGCAGTATTTT. It codes for CASSPRGGAADTQYF.

In this sample, this clonotype turned up a few times. The rearrangement joins TRBV5-1 to TRBJ2-7; TRBD1 might be the D (5 bases). V was trimmed by 2 bases and J by 4 bases, leaving 19 bases between them. The CDR3 spans 16 residues. The germline gives CDR1 SGHRS, CDR2 YFSETQ. Here the CDR3 reads CASSLGHPGKGYEQYF. The DNA of the CDR3 is TGCGCCAGCAGCTTAGGACATCCCGGTAAGGGGTACGAGCAGTACTTC.

The chain is built from TRBV7-6 and TRBJ2-1, with 11 bases aligning to TRBD2. Per germline, CDR1 SGHVS and CDR2 FNYEAQ. Trimming removed 3 bases from V and 7 bases from J; junction bases left unmatched: 5. The CDR3 covers 15 residues. CDR3 loop: CASSLISGGGNEQFF. The CDR3 bases are TGTGCCAGCAGCTTGATTAGCGGGGGGGGGAATGAGCAGTTCTTC.

The sample holds a few counts of this clonotype. The V and J genes are TRBV28 and TRBJ2-7; D call uncertain. The germline CDR1 and CDR2 sequences are MDHEN and SYDVKM. CDR3 length: 11 residues. The V and J ends lost 5 bases and 4 bases respectively, with 6 bases between them. The chain's CDR3 is CASSKGYEQYF. The CDR3 DNA follows: TGTGCCAGCAGTAAGGGTTACGAGCAGTACTTC. Combining the CDR3 with reference TRBV28 and TRBJ2-7 gives the whole variable domain DVKVTQSSRYLVKRTGEKVFLECVQDMDHENMFWYRQDPGLGLRLIYFSYDVKMKEKGDIPEGYSVSREKKERFSLILESASTNQTSMYLCASSKGYEQYFGPGTRLTVT.

This chain connects TRBV24-1 to TRBJ1-1; the D is unclear. The CDR3 is 13 amino acids. V lost 3 bases to trimming and J lost 3 bases, with 7 bases between them. From germline, CDR1 is KGHDR and CDR2 SFDVKD. CDR3 sequence reads: CATSDPEDTEAFF. As DNA, the CDR3 is TGTGCCACCAGTGATCCCGAGGACACTGAAGCTTTCTTT.

This clonotype has just a few counts. The V call is TRBV2, the J call TRBJ2-1, with TRBD2 identical over 15 bases. The CDR3 runs 18 residues. V trimming: 5 bases; J trimming: 0 bases; junction bases outside the gene matches: 5. CDR1 and CDR2 from the germline V gene are SNHLY and FYNNEI. CDR3 in DNA: TGTGCCAGCAGTAGGACTAGCGGGGGGGAGAGCTCCTACAATGAGCAGTTCTTC. Its translation is CASSRTSGGESSYNEQFF.

This clonotype was recorded a few times. The CDR3 DNA reads as TGCGCCAGCAGCCAGTCGACAGGAATGAACACTGAAGCTTTCTTT. This codes for CASSQSTGMNTEAFF. This chain connects TRBV4-3 to TRBJ1-1; TRBD1 is a possible D gene (6 bases). Germline CDR1 is LGHNA and CDR2 is YSLEER. V was clipped by 3 bases and J by 0 bases, with 11 bases between them. CDR3 length: 15 amino acids.